This record concerns one T cell receptor (beta chain) sequence. Its antigen is as yet unknown. This record comes from a study of T cell clonotyping in hematopoietic cell transplantation. Sequencing was performed with immunoSEQ multiplex PCR; in TCRdb, only in-frame clones are kept and a portion is missing. The data contain more than 20,000 clones, more than 65% of them singletons. Specified time point: recipient sample about 28 days before transplant, after cytoreduction. Overall study results and limits: At the given depth, recipient repertoires were over 95% de novo clonotypes. Without cell sorting, CD4 versus CD8 contributions remain unresolved.

Trimming shortened V by 8 bases and J by 6 bases, and 17 bases separated the two germline ends. CDR3 length equals 14 residues. CDR1 is MNHEY and CDR2 is SVGAGI in the germline V gene. Sequences were derived from peripheral blood mononuclear cells, sampled before stem cell transplant. The receptor was derived from a woman aged 55-70 years with acute myeloid leukemia. Some clones in this sample may be carry-over from other donors' samples. The chain carries TRBV6-5 and TRBJ1-5; tentatively, D is TRBD1 (6 bases). The CDR3 spells CASASGTQRQPQHF. Written as DNA, the CDR3 is TGTGCCAGCGCATCCGGGACACAGCGTCAGCCCCAGCATTTT.